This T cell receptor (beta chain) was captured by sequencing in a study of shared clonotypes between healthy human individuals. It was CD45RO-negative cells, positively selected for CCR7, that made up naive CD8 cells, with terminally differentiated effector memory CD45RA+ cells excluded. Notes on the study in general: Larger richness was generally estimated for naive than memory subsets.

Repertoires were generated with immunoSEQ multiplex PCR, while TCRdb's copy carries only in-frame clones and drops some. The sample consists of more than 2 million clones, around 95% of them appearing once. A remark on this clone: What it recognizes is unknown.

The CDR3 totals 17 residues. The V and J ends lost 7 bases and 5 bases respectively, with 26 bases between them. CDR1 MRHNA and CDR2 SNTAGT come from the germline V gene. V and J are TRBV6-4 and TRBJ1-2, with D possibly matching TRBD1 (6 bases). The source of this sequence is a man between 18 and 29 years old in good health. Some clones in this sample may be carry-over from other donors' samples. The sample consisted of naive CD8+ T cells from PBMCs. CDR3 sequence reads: CASTRRSRDTDLYGYTF. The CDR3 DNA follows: TGTGCCAGCACTAGACGAAGCCGGGACACGGATCTTTATGGCTACACCTTC.